This is a list of T cell receptor beta chains from one sample in a study of blood T cell repertoires in COVID-19. TCRdb's copy holds only in-frame clones and misses some; the assay was immunoSEQ multiplex PCR. The data contain 150,000 to 200,000 clones, about nine tenths of them singletons. Sequencing input: PBMCs or T cells enriched from blood (not recorded which). These receptors all stem from a woman aged 18-30 years who had recovered from COVID-19. The CDR3 runs from the conserved cysteine through the conserved F or W. The order of the fields is D gene, clone size, J gene, V gene, CDR3 protein, CDR3 DNA. A D gene is named only where the DNA matches it firmly. Some rows mark clone size as missing; the rest say once, few, many or name a class of expanded clone.

TRBD1,.,TRBJ1-2,TRBV19,CASSAGQGINYGYTF,TGTGCCAGTAGTGCGGGACAGGGTATTAACTATGGCTACACCTTC
TRBD1,.,TRBJ1-3,TRBV5-4,CASSLGGLAVSGNTIYF,TGTGCCAGCAGCTTAGGGGGCCTCGCTGTCTCTGGAAACACCATATATTTT
TRBD2,once,TRBJ2-7,TRBV5-1,CASSLTLTSGSYEQYF,TGCGCCAGCAGCTTGACCCTGACTAGCGGGAGCTACGAGCAGTACTTC
.,.,TRBJ2-2,TRBV12-5,CASGLVPGIEELFF,TGTGCTAGTGGTTTGGTACCAGGTATTGAGGAGCTGTTTTTT
.,.,TRBJ2-1,TRBV27,CASSFQVEPYNEQFF,TGTGCCAGCAGTTTCCAGGTAGAACCCTACAATGAGCAGTTCTTC
TRBD2,.,TRBJ2-3,TRBV20-1,CSASSSGSVSDTQYF,TGCAGTGCTAGTTCTAGCGGGAGTGTCTCAGATACGCAGTATTTT
TRBD1,.,TRBJ2-1,TRBV13,CASSVGQIYNEQFF,TGTGCCAGCAGCGTGGGACAGATCTACAATGAGCAGTTCTTC
TRBD1,.,TRBJ2-7,TRBV7-9,CASSSNTGTGGEYEQYF,TGTGCCAGCAGCTCAAATACCGGGACAGGGGGCGAATACGAGCAGTACTTC
TRBD1,.,TRBJ2-1,TRBV28,CASSHRDRGFGEQFF,TGTGCCAGCAGTCACCGGGACAGGGGATTCGGTGAGCAGTTCTTC
.,.,TRBJ1-2,TRBV5-4,CASSLDSNYGYTF,TGTGCCAGCAGCCTGGACAGTAACTATGGCTACACCTTC
TRBD2,.,TRBJ2-1,TRBV27,CASSWTSGRNEQFF,TGTGCCAGCAGCTGGACTAGCGGGAGGAATGAGCAGTTCTTC
TRBD2,.,TRBJ2-1,TRBV5-1,CASSLGLAANEQFF,TGCGCCAGCAGCTTGGGGCTAGCGGCCAATGAGCAGTTCTTC
TRBD2,.,TRBJ2-7,TRBV29-1,CSVREGGSYEQYF,TGCAGCGTCCGCGAGGGAGGGTCCTACGAGCAGTACTTC
.,.,TRBJ1-1,TRBV28,CASSRPPGLSLNTEAFF,TGTGCCAGCAGTCGCCCTCCAGGGTTAAGCCTGAACACTGAAGCTTTCTTT
.,.,TRBJ2-2,TRBV19,CASSPTGPNTGELFF,TGTGCCAGTAGCCCGACAGGCCCGAACACCGGGGAGCTGTTTTTT
TRBD1,.,TRBJ1-2,TRBV5-4,CASSHGSIGTGGADGYTF,TGTGCCAGCAGCCACGGTAGTATAGGGACAGGGGGCGCGGACGGCTACACCTTC
TRBD1,.,TRBJ2-5,TRBV7-3,CASSAPGTVRRETQYF,TGTGCCAGCAGCGCACCAGGGACAGTCCGGCGAGAGACCCAGTACTTC
TRBD2,.,TRBJ2-5,TRBV30,CAWSSGSGTSGSHVRETQYF,TGTGCCTGGAGTAGTGGGAGCGGGACTAGCGGGAGTCATGTCCGAGAGACCCAGTACTTC
.,.,TRBJ2-7,TRBV5-1,CASSLRGGYEQYF,TGCGCCAGCAGCTTGCGAGGGGGATACGAGCAGTACTTC
.,.,TRBJ2-7,TRBV28,CASRKTEPYEQYF,TGTGCCAGCAGGAAGACGGAGCCCTACGAGCAGTACTTC
TRBD1,.,TRBJ2-5,TRBV5-6,CASSSVKGAETQYF,TGTGCCAGCAGCTCCGTAAAGGGGGCGGAGACCCAGTACTTC
TRBD1,.,TRBJ1-1,TRBV7-9,CASSLWGTGPRGTEAFF,TGTGCCAGCAGCCTCTGGGGGACAGGTCCTCGAGGCACTGAAGCTTTCTTT
.,.,TRBJ2-1,TRBV29-1,CSVDKQANSYNEQFF,TGCAGCGTTGATAAACAGGCTAACTCCTACAATGAGCAGTTCTTC
TRBD1,.,TRBJ2-2,TRBV7-8,CASSLDRGRAGELFF,TGTGCCAGCAGCCTGGACAGGGGGCGAGCCGGGGAGCTGTTTTTT
TRBD1,.,TRBJ2-2,TRBV7-2,CASSWDRTNTGELFF,TGTGCCAGCAGCTGGGACAGGACGAACACCGGGGAGCTGTTTTTT
.,.,TRBJ2-2,TRBV3-1/TRBV3-2,CASSPLRGNTGELFF,TGTGCCAGCAGCCCTCTTCGGGGGAACACCGGGGAGCTGTTTTTT
.,.,TRBJ2-7,TRBV27,CASSSSEPYEQYF,TGTGCCAGCAGTTCCTCGGAGCCCTACGAGCAGTACTTC
.,.,TRBJ2-7,TRBV3-1/TRBV3-2,CASSHIAVSYEQYF,TGTGCCAGCAGTCATATAGCGGTCTCCTACGAGCAGTACTTC
TRBD1,.,TRBJ1-1,TRBV6-2/TRBV6-3,CASSYPRTGPRLNTEAFF,TGTGCCAGCAGTTACCCTAGGACAGGGCCCCGATTGAACACTGAAGCTTTCTTT
.,.,TRBJ1-4,TRBV7-2,CASSGDRNEKLFF,TGTGCCAGCAGCGGCGACAGGAATGAAAAACTGTTTTTT
.,.,TRBJ2-2,TRBV10-1,CASSGVITGELFF,TGCGCCAGCTCAGGGGTTATCACCGGGGAGCTGTTTTTT
TRBD2,.,TRBJ2-1,TRBV7-8,CASSPSGRAHNEQFF,TGTGCCAGCAGCCCCAGCGGGAGGGCCCACAATGAGCAGTTCTTC
TRBD1,.,TRBJ2-6,TRBV4-3,CASSHHLQGATGANVLTF,TGCGCCAGCAGCCACCACCTCCAGGGGGCGACAGGGGCCAACGTCCTGACTTTC
TRBD1,.,TRBJ2-2,TRBV9,CASSAWDSDTGELFF,TGTGCCAGCAGCGCATGGGACAGCGACACCGGGGAGCTGTTTTTT
TRBD2,.,TRBJ2-3,TRBV13,CASSTTGTSGEADTQYF,TGTGCCAGCAGCACAACCGGGACTAGCGGGGAGGCAGATACGCAGTATTTT
TRBD2,.,TRBJ2-5,TRBV7-2,CASSAGLAGAETQYF,TGTGCCAGCAGCGCGGGACTAGCGGGAGCGGAGACCCAGTACTTC
.,.,TRBJ2-2,TRBV4-2,CASSQDDRYTGELFF,TGTGCCAGCAGCCAAGATGACAGATATACCGGGGAGCTGTTTTTT
.,.,TRBJ2-2,TRBV28,CASSPPRMNTGELFF,TGTGCCAGCAGTCCCCCGCGTATGAACACCGGGGAGCTGTTTTTT
.,.,TRBJ1-1,TRBV18,CASSPVAVNTEAFF,TGTGCCAGCTCACCAGTCGCGGTGAACACTGAAGCTTTCTTT
TRBD2,.,TRBJ2-2,TRBV28,CASSQLAGGNTGELFF,TGTGCCAGCTCACAACTAGCGGGAGGGAACACCGGGGAGCTGTTTTTT
TRBD1,.,TRBJ1-1,TRBV5-4,CASSLKQGDNTEAFF,TGTGCCAGCAGCTTAAAACAGGGGGATAACACTGAAGCTTTCTTT
.,.,TRBJ1-2,TRBV14,CASSQDLEGGYTF,TGTGCCAGCAGCCAAGATCTGGAGGGAGGCTACACCTTC
.,.,TRBJ2-3,TRBV29-1,CSVEEGGAADTQYF,TGCAGCGTTGAAGAGGGGGGGGCGGCAGATACGCAGTATTTT
TRBD2,.,TRBJ2-1,TRBV5-4,CASSILAGGPVKQFF,TGTGCCAGCAGCATACTAGCGGGAGGTCCTGTTAAGCAGTTCTTC
TRBD2,.,TRBJ2-7,TRBV27,CASSLLGTRHYEQYF,TGTGCCAGCAGTTTATTAGGGACTAGACACTACGAGCAGTACTTC